This note documents a single T cell receptor beta chain sequence. Antigen specificity is unknown. The data originate from a study of CD8 T cells in Susac syndrome. As for the study in general: Patients with Susac syndrome were therapy-naive, treated with corticosteroids, or treated with intravenous immunoglobulin alone when blood was collected. Study conclusions and caveats: Clonal expansion of Susac CD8+ cells peaked in TEMRA cells, and it also peaked in active patients.

cDNA came from approximately 0.5 to 1 ug RNA primed by random hexamers. TCRdb itself ran the immunoSEQ multiplex PCR reads through MiXCR, one entry per CDR3 protein. In the table there are 70,000 to 85,000 distinct CDR3 sequences, roughly 96% of which are singletons. TCR beta sequencing covered blood CD8+ and CD4+ T cells. Negative magnetic isolation gave CD8+ and CD4+ cells; FACS enriched CD8+ TEMRA. The CDR3 spans 12 residues. The ends were cut back, 6 bases at V and 8 bases at J, with 13 bases in the middle. Germline values: CDR1 SEHNR, CDR2 FQNEAQ (reference sequence). This TCR derives from a human donor with Susac syndrome. V and J are TRBV7-9 and TRBJ1-2; weak D call: TRBD1 (6 bases). Sequencing was carried out using CD8+ T cells from PBMCs. CDR3 loop: CASRHERGGYTF. CDR3 bases: TGTGCCAGCAGACATGAAAGGGGGGGCTACACCTTC.